What follows is one T cell receptor (beta chain) and its context. Antigen specificity is unknown. With random hexamers, roughly 0.45 to 1 ug RNA was reverse transcribed. TCRdb re-called the immunoSEQ multiplex PCR reads with MiXCR, one entry per CDR3 protein. This repertoire shows tens of thousands of distinct CDR3 sequences, nearly 96% found once; its top ten account for 0.095% to 0.12%. These data belong to a study of CD8 T cells in Susac syndrome. Study outcomes and limitations: In its TCR sequencing and HLA analysis, the study acknowledged that the number of individuals was relatively small.

Germline V gene lookup returns CDR1 MDHEN and CDR2 SYDVKM. The CDR3 is 14 residues long. Deletions cut 6 bases from V and 8 bases from J, with 19 bases between. TEMRA cells were enriched by FACS, and CD4+ and CD8+ T cells were negatively isolated. The clonotype comes from a human donor with multiple sclerosis. The chain joins TRBV28 to TRBJ1-2; D is unclear. Material: CD4+ T cells from PBMCs. The CDR3 protein is CASRLRTQGGGYTF. Written as DNA, the CDR3 is TGTGCCAGCAGGCTCAGGACCCAAGGAGGCGGCTACACCTTC.